This T cell receptor beta chain was profiled in a study of CD8 T cells in ankylosing spondylitis. Study-wide points: Some motif variants were previously reported in reactive arthritis synovial fluid and blood. Clones tied to disease were said to be significantly enriched in matched ankylosing spondylitis synovial fluid. Ankylosing spondylitis blood seemed to carry a telltale TCR beta motif made of fewer than ten highly homologous variants.

5'-RACE, quantitative and with molecular barcodes, yielded the TCR beta libraries. From the 5' RACE reads, TCRdb called clonotypes with MiXCR, one entry per CDR3 protein. Here the sample spans approximately 540,000 distinct CDR3 sequences, roughly 12% being singletons. The table lists this clonotype with a few counts. Its antigen is currently unknown. CDR1 is SGHNT and CDR2 is YYREEE in the germline V gene (reference sequence). The CDR3 has 16 amino acids. Deletions cut 0 bases from V and 0 bases from J, with 13 bases between. The receptor comes from a male donor with ankylosing spondylitis. Sequenced input: blood, either unsorted or a sorted T cell fraction (not recorded which). The J gene is TRBJ2-7, the V gene TRBV5-4; a possible D gene is TRBD2 (5 bases). The CDR3 DNA reads as TGTGCCAGCAGCTTGGCTCAAAAGCGGAGCTCCTACGAGCAGTACTTC. It encodes CASSLAQKRSSYEQYF.